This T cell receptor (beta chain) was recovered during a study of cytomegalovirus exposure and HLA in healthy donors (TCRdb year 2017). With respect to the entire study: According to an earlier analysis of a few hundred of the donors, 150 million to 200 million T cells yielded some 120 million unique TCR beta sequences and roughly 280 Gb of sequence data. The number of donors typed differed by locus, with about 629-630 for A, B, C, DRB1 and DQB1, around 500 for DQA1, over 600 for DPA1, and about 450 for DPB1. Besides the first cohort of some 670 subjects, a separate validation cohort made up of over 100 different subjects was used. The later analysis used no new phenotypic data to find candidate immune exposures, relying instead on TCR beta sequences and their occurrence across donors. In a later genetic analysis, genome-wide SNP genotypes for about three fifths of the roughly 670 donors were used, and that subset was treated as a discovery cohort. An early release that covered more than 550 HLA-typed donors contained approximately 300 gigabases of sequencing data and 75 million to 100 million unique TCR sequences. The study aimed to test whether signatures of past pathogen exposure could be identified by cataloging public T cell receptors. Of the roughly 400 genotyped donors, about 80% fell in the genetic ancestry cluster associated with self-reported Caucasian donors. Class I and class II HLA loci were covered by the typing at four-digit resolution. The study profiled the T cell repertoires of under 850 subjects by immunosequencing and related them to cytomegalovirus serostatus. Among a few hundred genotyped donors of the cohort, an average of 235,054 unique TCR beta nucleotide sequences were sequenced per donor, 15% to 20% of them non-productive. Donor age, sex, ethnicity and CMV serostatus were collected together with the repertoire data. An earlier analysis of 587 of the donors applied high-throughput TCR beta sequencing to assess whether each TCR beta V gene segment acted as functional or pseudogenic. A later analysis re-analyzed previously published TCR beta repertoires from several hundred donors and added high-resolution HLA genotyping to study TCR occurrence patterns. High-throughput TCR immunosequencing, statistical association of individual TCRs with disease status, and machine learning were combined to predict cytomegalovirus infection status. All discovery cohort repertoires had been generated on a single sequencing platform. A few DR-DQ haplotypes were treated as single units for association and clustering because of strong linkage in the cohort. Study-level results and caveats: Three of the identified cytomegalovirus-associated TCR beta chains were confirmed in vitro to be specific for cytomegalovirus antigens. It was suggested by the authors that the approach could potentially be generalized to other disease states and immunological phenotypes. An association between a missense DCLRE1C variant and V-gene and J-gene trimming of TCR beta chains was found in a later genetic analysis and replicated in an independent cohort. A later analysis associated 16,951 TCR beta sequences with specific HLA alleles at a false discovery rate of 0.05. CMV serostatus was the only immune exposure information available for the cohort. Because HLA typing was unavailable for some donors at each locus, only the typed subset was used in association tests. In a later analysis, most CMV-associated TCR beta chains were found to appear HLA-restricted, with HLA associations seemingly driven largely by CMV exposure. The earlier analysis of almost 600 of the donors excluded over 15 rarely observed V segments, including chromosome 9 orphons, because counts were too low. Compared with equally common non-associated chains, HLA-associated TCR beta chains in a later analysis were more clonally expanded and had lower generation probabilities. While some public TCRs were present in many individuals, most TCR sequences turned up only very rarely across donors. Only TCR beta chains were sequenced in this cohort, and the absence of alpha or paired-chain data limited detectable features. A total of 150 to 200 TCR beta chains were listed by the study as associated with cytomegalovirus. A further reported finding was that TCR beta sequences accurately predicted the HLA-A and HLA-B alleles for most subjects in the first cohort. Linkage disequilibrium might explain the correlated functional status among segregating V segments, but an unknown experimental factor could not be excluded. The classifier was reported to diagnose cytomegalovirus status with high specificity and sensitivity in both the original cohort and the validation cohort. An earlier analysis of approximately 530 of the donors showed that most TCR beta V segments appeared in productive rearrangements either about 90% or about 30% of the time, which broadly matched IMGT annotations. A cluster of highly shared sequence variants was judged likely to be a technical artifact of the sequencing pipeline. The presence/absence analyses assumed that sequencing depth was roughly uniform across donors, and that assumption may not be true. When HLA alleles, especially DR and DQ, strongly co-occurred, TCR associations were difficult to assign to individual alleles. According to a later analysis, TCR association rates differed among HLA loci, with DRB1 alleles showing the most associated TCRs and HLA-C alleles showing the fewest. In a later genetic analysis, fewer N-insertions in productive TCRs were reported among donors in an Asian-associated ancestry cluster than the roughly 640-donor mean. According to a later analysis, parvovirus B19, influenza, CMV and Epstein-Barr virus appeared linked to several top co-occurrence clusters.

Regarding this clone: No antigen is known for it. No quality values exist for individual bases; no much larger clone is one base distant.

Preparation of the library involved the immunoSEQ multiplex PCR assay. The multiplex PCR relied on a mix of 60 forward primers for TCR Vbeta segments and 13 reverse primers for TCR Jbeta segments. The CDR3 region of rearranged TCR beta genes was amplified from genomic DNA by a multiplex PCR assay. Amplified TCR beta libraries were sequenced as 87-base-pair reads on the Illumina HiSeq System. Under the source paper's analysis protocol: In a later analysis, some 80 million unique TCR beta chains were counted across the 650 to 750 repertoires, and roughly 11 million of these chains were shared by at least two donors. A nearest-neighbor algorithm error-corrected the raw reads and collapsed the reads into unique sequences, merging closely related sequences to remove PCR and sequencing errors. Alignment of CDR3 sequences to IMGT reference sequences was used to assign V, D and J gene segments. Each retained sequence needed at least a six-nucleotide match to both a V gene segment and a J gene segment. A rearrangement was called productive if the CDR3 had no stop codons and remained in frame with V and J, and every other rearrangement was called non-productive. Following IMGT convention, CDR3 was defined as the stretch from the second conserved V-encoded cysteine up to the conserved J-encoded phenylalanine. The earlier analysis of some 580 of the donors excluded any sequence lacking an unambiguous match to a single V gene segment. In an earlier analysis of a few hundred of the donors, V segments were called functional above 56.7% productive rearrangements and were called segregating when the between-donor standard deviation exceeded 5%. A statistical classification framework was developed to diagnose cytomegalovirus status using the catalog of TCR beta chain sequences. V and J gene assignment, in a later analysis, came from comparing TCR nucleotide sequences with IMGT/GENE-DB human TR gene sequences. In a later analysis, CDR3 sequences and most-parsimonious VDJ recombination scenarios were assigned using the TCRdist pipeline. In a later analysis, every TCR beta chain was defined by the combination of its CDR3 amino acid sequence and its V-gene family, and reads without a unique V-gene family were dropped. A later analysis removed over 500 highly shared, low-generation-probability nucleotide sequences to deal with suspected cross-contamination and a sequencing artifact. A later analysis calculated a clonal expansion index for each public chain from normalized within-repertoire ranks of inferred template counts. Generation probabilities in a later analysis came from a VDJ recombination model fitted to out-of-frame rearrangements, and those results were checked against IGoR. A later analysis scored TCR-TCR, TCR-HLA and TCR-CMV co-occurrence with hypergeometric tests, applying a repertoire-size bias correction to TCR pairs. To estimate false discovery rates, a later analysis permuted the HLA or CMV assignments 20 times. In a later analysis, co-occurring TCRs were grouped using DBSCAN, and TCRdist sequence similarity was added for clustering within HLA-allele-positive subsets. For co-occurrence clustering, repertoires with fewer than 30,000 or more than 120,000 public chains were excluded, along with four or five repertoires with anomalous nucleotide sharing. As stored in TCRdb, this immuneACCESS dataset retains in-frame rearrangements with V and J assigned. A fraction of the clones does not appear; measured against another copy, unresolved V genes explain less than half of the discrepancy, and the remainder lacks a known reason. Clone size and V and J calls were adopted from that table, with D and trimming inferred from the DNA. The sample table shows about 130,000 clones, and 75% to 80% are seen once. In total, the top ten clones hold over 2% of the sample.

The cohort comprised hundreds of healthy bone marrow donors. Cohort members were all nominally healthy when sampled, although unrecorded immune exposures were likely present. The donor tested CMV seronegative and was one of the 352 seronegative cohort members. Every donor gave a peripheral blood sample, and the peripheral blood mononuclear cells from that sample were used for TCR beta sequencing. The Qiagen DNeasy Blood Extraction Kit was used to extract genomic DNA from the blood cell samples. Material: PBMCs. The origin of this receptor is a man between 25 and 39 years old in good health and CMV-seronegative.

CDR3 loop: CASTRTVSNTEAFF. The sequenced DNA is TGTGCCAGCACTAGGACAGTCTCGAACACTGAAGCTTTCTTT. The rearrangement joined TRBV2 to TRBJ1-1; tentative D gene TRBD1, with 6 bases matching. The CDR3, cysteine through phenylalanine, is 14 amino acids long. The read is trimmed to its CDR3 DNA, 42 bases read in frame from base 1. A distance of 13 bases separates the germline ends of V and J, which lose 7 bases and 1 base respectively. According to the germline V gene, CDR1 reads SNHLY and CDR2 reads FYNNEI.